The sequence of this TCR beta chain was determined in a study of T cell responses to AZD1222 COVID-19 vaccine. Pooled samples include second doses given at about 4 or 12 weeks. Germline values: CDR1 DFQATT, CDR2 SNEGSKA (reference sequence). The CDR3 covers 11 residues. V shed 5 bases and J shed 10 bases, with 14 bases lying between them. Study-level findings and limits: Scientists sampled the repertoires only once the peak T cell response had passed. Females made up more of the donors, who were largely white British, and clonal diversity may have come out too low. Among AZD1222 vaccinees, only six were seropositive at baseline.

In this sample, this clone turned up a few times. Antigen specificity is unknown. Sequencing used immunoSEQ multiplex PCR; TCRdb keeps in-frame clones, though not all of them. The data contain around 120,000 clones, more than 85% of them singletons. The origin of this receptor is an adult who received the AZD1222 COVID-19 vaccine. The genes are TRBV20-1 and TRBJ1-1; possibly TRBD1 for D (5 bases). Source: peripheral blood, taken 28 days after the second AZD1222 dose. The CDR3 DNA is TGCAGTGCTTCACCGGGACTAACAGCTTTCTTT. Encoded protein: CSASPGLTAFF.